The 12 T cell receptor beta chains below come from one sample, sequenced in a study of blood T cells in healthy people across ages. Next came a second PCR, run for about 7 to 12 cycles, which used a sample-barcoded 5' primer along with a J-beta primer mix. One entry per CDR3 protein results from TCRdb running MiXCR on the 5' RACE reads. This table has some 1 million distinct CDR3 sequences, 45% appearing once. Specimen: blood. These receptor sequences come from a woman aged 60-75 years in good health.

The CDR3 loop is CASSERWGKDYEQYF. The CDR3 nucleotides are TGCGCCAGCAGCGAGAGGTGGGGTAAGGACTACGAGCAGTACTTC. The rearrangement links TRBV4-3 to TRBJ2-4; D remains unclear. The tail of the sequence fits TRBJ2-7 better, so the J call may be wrong. The germline V gene has CDR1 LGHNA and CDR2 YSLEER. The CDR3 runs 15 residues.

This sequence joins TRBV5-4 and TRBJ2-5; the match to TRBD1 covers 9 bases. The CDR3 consists of 15 residues. Germline values: CDR1 SGHNT, CDR2 YYREEE (reference sequence). J was trimmed by 3 bases and V by 3 bases; bases with no gene match: 6. CDR3 residues: CASSYGTGNEETQYF. In nucleotides, the CDR3 is TGTGCCAGCAGCTACGGGACAGGGAATGAAGAGACCCAGTACTTC. Variable domain in full (rest from reference TRBV5-4 and TRBJ2-5): ETGVTQSPTHLIKTRGQQVTLRCSSQSGHNTVSWYQQALGQGPQFIFQYYREEENGRGNFPPRFSGLQFPNYSSELNVNALELDDSALYLCASSYGTGNEETQYFGPGTRLLVL.

At least ten counts were recorded for this clonotype. V usage is TRBV29-1 and J usage is TRBJ2-1; D is undetermined. Per the germline V gene, CDR1 is SQVTM and CDR2 is ANQGSEA. This CDR3 has 14 amino acids. Trimming cost V 4 bases and J 5 bases, with 15 bases left between them. CDR3 nucleotide sequence: TGCAGCGTTGCCGGGCAGGCCGCCCACAATGAGCAGTTCTTC. Its protein is CSVAGQAAHNEQFF.

CDR3 sequence: CASSRDFSTDTQYF. In DNA, the CDR3 is TGTGCCAGCAGTCGGGACTTCAGCACAGATACGCAGTATTTT. V and J are TRBV3-1 and TRBJ2-3; perhaps TRBD2 as D (6 bases). V lost 6 bases and J 0 bases, leaving 10 bases between the germline ends. Germline loops: CDR1 LGHDT, CDR2 YNNKEL (reference sequence). The CDR3 loop spans 14 amino acids.

The chain links TRBV6-1 to TRBJ2-4, with 10 bases fitting TRBD1. Per germline, CDR1 MNHNS and CDR2 SASEGT. The J segment lost 1 base and the V segment lost 8 bases, leaving 5 bases of the junction unmatched. This CDR3 region has 15 residues. The DNA of the CDR3 is TGTGCCAGCGGACAGGGGGGGTCGGCCAAAAACATTCAGTACTTC. This gives the protein CASGQGGSAKNIQYF.

This rearrangement joins TRBV20-1 to TRBJ2-7; 8 nucleotides match TRBD2. With V trimmed by 6 bases and J by 4 bases, 8 bases remained unmatched. CDR1 and CDR2 from the germline V gene are DFQATT and SNEGSKA (reference sequence). This CDR3 comprises 13 residues. CDR3 protein: CSASGRVGYEQYF. The CDR3 DNA sequence: TGCAGTGCGAGCGGGAGAGTCGGTTACGAGCAGTACTTC.

The V and J genes are TRBV11-3 and TRBJ2-1; 10 bases match TRBD2. There are 18 residues in the CDR3. The germline gives CDR1 SGHNT, CDR2 YENEEA. The junction had 11 bases not matched to a gene; V was cut back by 6 bases and J by 0 bases. Written as DNA, the CDR3 is TGTGCCAGCAGACCTACTATTGGGACTAGCGTCTCCTACAATGAGCAGTTCTTC. It is translated as CASRPTIGTSVSYNEQFF.

The chain couples TRBV7-9 to TRBJ2-6; 9 nucleotides match TRBD1. This CDR3 contains 17 residues. The V gene's germline CDR1 is SEHNR and CDR2 FQNEAQ (reference sequence). The ends lost 5 bases at V and 0 bases at J; junction bases unmatched: 5. The CDR3, as DNA: TGTGCCAGCAGCCAAGGACAGGGGCTCTCTGGGGCCAACGTCCTGACTTTC. Translating gives CASSQGQGLSGANVLTF.

In DNA, the CDR3 is TGTGCCAGCAGTTTTACAGGGGACTATGGCTACACCTTC. It specifies CASSFTGDYGYTF. The chain uses TRBV12-3 or TRBV12-4 and TRBJ1-2; 7 bases are a match to TRBD1. V shed 3 bases and J 3 bases; nucleotides not matched to a gene: 1. The CDR3 consists of 13 residues.

The chain links TRBV2 to TRBJ2-1; D is undetermined. CDR3 length: 13 residues. V dropped 3 bases and J dropped 4 bases, with 7 bases sitting between them. The germline gives CDR1 SNHLY, CDR2 FYNNEI. Written as DNA, the CDR3 is TGTGCCAGCAGTGATAAACTTTACAATGAGCAGTTCTTC. It yields the protein CASSDKLYNEQFF.

This rearrangement joins TRBV4-1 to TRBJ2-1, with 9 nucleotides matching TRBD2. Per the germline V gene, CDR1 is MGHRA and CDR2 is YSYEKL. V lost 3 bases, J lost 5 bases, and 5 bases stayed unmatched. CDR3 length: 15 amino acids. The CDR3 spells CASSQSSGSHNEQFF. CDR3 nucleotides: TGCGCCAGCAGCCAGAGTAGCGGGAGCCACAATGAGCAGTTCTTC.

V usage is TRBV9 and J usage is TRBJ1-2; D may be TRBD1 (6 bases). With 0 bases removed from V and 3 bases from J, the gap between germline ends came to 6 bases. Per the germline V gene, CDR1 is SGDLS and CDR2 is YYNGEE. This CDR3 has 13 residues. As DNA, the CDR3 is TGTGCCAGCAGCGTAGACAGGGACTATGGCTACACCTTC. It specifies CASSVDRDYGYTF.